The rows below give T cell receptor beta chains drawn from one sample of a study of blood T cell repertoires in COVID-19. The repertoire was sequenced with immunoSEQ multiplex PCR; TCRdb's copy has only in-frame clones and lacks some. The sample holds approximately 120,000 clones, about three quarters seen once. The source material was peripheral blood. Source of these receptors: a woman aged 70-85 years with acute or convalescent COVID-19. The CDR3 runs from the conserved cysteine through the conserved F or W. Fields, in order: CDR3 length, D gene, V gene, J gene, clone size, CDR3 DNA, CDR3 protein. A D gene is named only where the DNA matches it firmly. Clone sizes are given selectively: once, few, many, or a class where the clone is expanded.

14	-	TRBV24-1	TRBJ2-2	-	TGTGCCACCAGTGACAGGGGGAGGACCGGGGAGCTGTTTTTT	CATSDRGRTGELFF
15	-	TRBV18	TRBJ2-2	-	TGTGCCAGCTCAGCGGGACAGATGAACACCGGGGAGCTGTTTTTT	CASSAGQMNTGELFF
15	TRBD1	TRBV11-2	TRBJ2-5	-	TGTGCCAGCAGCCCTGGGGCAGGGGGTCAGGAGACCCAGTACTTC	CASSPGAGGQETQYF
13	-	TRBV9	TRBJ1-2	-	TGTGCCAGCAGCGTAGACATGAACTATGGCTACACCTTC	CASSVDMNYGYTF
14	-	TRBV5-5	TRBJ2-1	-	TGTGCCAGCAGGCGGTGGCGGGAAAACAATGAGCAGTTCTTC	CASRRWRENNEQFF
13	-	TRBV6-5	TRBJ1-1	-	TGTGCCAGCAGCGTGGAGGTCGACACTGAAGCTTTCTTT	CASSVEVDTEAFF
12	-	TRBV12-3/TRBV12-4	TRBJ1-1	-	TGTGCCAGCAGTTGGACGGGGGGTGAAGCTTTCTTT	CASSWTGGEAFF
15	-	TRBV5-1	TRBJ1-1	once	TGCGCCAGCAGCTTGGGTGGCAGGGGTGATACTGAAGCTTTCTTT	CASSLGGRGDTEAFF
16	TRBD1	TRBV9	TRBJ1-6	-	TGTGCCAGCAGCGGCGGACAGGGGACAAATAATTCACCCCTCCACTTT	CASSGGQGTNNSPLHF
13	-	TRBV18	TRBJ1-1	-	TGTGCCAGCTCGGCCCAGGGGAACACTGAAGCTTTCTTT	CASSAQGNTEAFF
12	-	TRBV5-1	TRBJ2-5	-	TGCGCCAGCAGCCAAGCACAAGAGACCCAGTACTTC	CASSQAQETQYF
17	TRBD2	TRBV7-6	TRBJ2-2	few	TGTGCCAGCAGCTTAGAAGGGCGGGGGTACAACACCGGGGAGCTGTTTTTT	CASSLEGRGYNTGELFF
20	TRBD1	TRBV6-4	TRBJ1-5	-	TGTGCCAGCAGAGATGGAGGGGGCCGGTTCCTAGACGATAGCAATCAGCCCCAGCATTTT	CASRDGGGRFLDDSNQPQHF
14	-	TRBV18	TRBJ2-7	-	TGTGCCAGCTCACCCTCCCCAGGGTCCTACGAGCAGTACTTC	CASSPSPGSYEQYF
15	-	TRBV18	TRBJ1-1	-	TGTGCCAGCTCACCATCGACAAGGGGGAACTCTGAAGCTTTCTTT	CASSPSTRGNSEAFF
12	-	TRBV28	TRBJ2-7	once	TGTGCCAGCAGTTTAAAGGGGTACGAGCAGTACTTC	CASSLKGYEQYF
13	-	TRBV6-5	TRBJ2-3	-	TGTGCCAGCCGACAGGAGATCACAGATACGCAGTATTTT	CASRQEITDTQYF
16	TRBD2	TRBV5-6	TRBJ2-1	-	TGTGCCAGCAGCCCAAGACTAGCTGACTCCTACAATGAGCAGTTCTTC	CASSPRLADSYNEQFF
17	-	TRBV5-5	TRBJ2-1	-	TGTGCCAGCAGCCCCCGTCCCGGACAGAGCTCCTACAATGAGCAGTTCTTC	CASSPRPGQSSYNEQFF
13	-	TRBV30	TRBJ1-5	few	TGTGCCTGGAACTACAACCGCGCTCAGCCCCAGCATTTT	CAWNYNRAQPQHF
12	-	TRBV10-3	TRBJ2-7	once	TGTGCCATCAGTGGGAACGGGGTTGAGCAGTACTTC	CAISGNGVEQYF
13	-	TRBV6-5	TRBJ1-2	-	TGTGCCAGCAGTTACGGAGGAGCCTATGGCTACACCTTC	CASSYGGAYGYTF
15	TRBD1	TRBV7-2	TRBJ2-5	-	TGTGCCAGCAGCTTAGGGAACAGGGGTGGAGAGACCCAGTACTTC	CASSLGNRGGETQYF
14	TRBD1	TRBV3-1/TRBV3-2	TRBJ2-1	once	TGTGCCAGCAGCCAACCCGGGACAGGGAATGAGCAGTTCTTC	CASSQPGTGNEQFF
18	TRBD2	TRBV20-1	TRBJ2-1	few	TGCAGTGCTAGTCTGGTAGCGGGGGGGCCGCGGGATGCGACTGAGCAGTTCTTC	CSASLVAGGPRDATEQFF
14	TRBD1	TRBV30	TRBJ1-1	-	TGTGCCTGGGTGCCGTGGACAGGGAACACTGAAGCTTTCTTT	CAWVPWTGNTEAFF
13	TRBD1	TRBV5-1	TRBJ1-3	-	TGCGCCAGCAGCTGGACAGGAGAGGACACCATATATTTT	CASSWTGEDTIYF
15	-	TRBV4-1	TRBJ2-2	-	TGCGCCAGCAGCCAAGAACCTAGCGACACCGGGGAGCTGTTTTTT	CASSQEPSDTGELFF
13	TRBD1	TRBV19	TRBJ1-1	-	TGTGCCAGCCGGGACAGGGGGAACACTGAAGCTTTCTTT	CASRDRGNTEAFF
14	TRBD2	TRBV6-2/TRBV6-3	TRBJ2-7	-	TGTGCCAGCAGTTACTCAAGAAATAGCGGGAGGCAGTACTTC	CASSYSRNSGRQYF
16	-	TRBV7-9	TRBJ2-5	once	TGTGCCAGCAGCTGGATTCCGGGACACGGGGCGGAGACCCAGTACTTC	CASSWIPGHGAETQYF
15	TRBD1	TRBV5-1	TRBJ2-3	many	TGCGCCAGCAGCCGGGACAGTCTTCCACCAGATACGCAGTATTTT	CASSRDSLPPDTQYF
13	-	TRBV6-2/TRBV6-3	TRBJ2-7	-	TGTGCCAGCAGTCTTGGCCACAGGGCCGAGCAGTACTTC	CASSLGHRAEQYF
18	TRBD1	TRBV6-1	TRBJ1-2	-	TGTGCCAGCAGTGAAGAGGCACCGGGACAGGGGGTGCTCTATGGCTACACCTTC	CASSEEAPGQGVLYGYTF
15	TRBD2	TRBV5-1	TRBJ2-7	-	TGCGCCAGCAGCTTGGGTGCTAGCGGGATCAACGAGCAGTACTTC	CASSLGASGINEQYF
17	TRBD1	TRBV18	TRBJ1-3	few	TGTGCCAGCTCACCAGTTTGGACAGGGGCCTCTGGAAACACCATATATTTT	CASSPVWTGASGNTIYF
15	TRBD1	TRBV6-5	TRBJ2-7	few	TGTGCCAGCAGCCCCCCGGGACAGGGCCCCTACGAGCAGTACTTC	CASSPPGQGPYEQYF
15	TRBD1	TRBV28	TRBJ2-5	few	TGTGCCAGCAGTACCCGGGACAGGGTGGAAGAGACCCAGTACTTC	CASSTRDRVEETQYF
15	-	TRBV5-4	TRBJ1-1	few	TGTGCCAGCAGCTTGGAGGGGTTGGAGAGCACTGAAGCTTTCTTT	CASSLEGLESTEAFF
16	-	TRBV10-3	TRBJ2-7	few	TGTGCCATCAGTGGGTCCGCGACAGCCTCAGTTGGGGAGCAGTACTTC	CAISGSATASVGEQYF
18	-	TRBV11-2	TRBJ2-3	-	TGTGCCAGCAGCCTTTCCCGGGGTGGTCAGTATAGCACAGATACGCAGTATTTT	CASSLSRGGQYSTDTQYF
18	-	TRBV3-1/TRBV3-2	TRBJ1-6	few	TGTGCCAGCAGCCAAGAAGGCGTCAGGGGCTCCTATAATTCACCCCTCCACTTT	CASSQEGVRGSYNSPLHF
14	-	TRBV6-5	TRBJ1-6	-	TGTGCCAGCAATCTGGGGGGAAGGAATTCACCCCTCCACTTT	CASNLGGRNSPLHF
13	-	TRBV24-1	TRBJ1-5	-	TGTGCCACCAGTCCACAGGGAGGGCAGCCCCAGCATTTT	CATSPQGGQPQHF
14	-	TRBV5-1	TRBJ1-5	-	TGCGCCAGCAGCCCGGGACTGGGTGATCAGCCCCAGCATTTT	CASSPGLGDQPQHF
12	-	TRBV5-1	TRBJ2-1	-	TGCGCCAGCAGCTCTGACTACAGAGAGCAGTTCTTC	CASSSDYREQFF
13	TRBD1	TRBV10-2	TRBJ1-2	-	TGCGCCAGCAGACAGGGGAGGTACTATGGCTACACCTTC	CASRQGRYYGYTF
14	TRBD1	TRBV18	TRBJ1-6	-	TGTGCCAGCTCCTCGGACAGGATGGGGTCACCCCTCCACTTT	CASSSDRMGSPLHF